A selection of T cell receptor beta chains follows, all from one sample in a study of radiation and T cells in renal cell carcinoma. Measured with immunoSEQ multiplex PCR; TCRdb has only the in-frame clones, and not every one. The sample holds approximately 120,000 clones, approximately 80% seen once. Source: blood, taken from a patient whose treatment included radiotherapy and nephrectomy. These receptors originate from a woman in her sixties with renal cell carcinoma. The CDR3 runs from the conserved cysteine through the conserved F or W. D genes are given only for firm matches. Where a row states a size, it is once, few, many or the class of an expanded clone; other rows omit it.

j_call | clone_size | d_call | v_call | cdr3_aa | cdr3_nt
TRBJ1-2 | once | NA | TRBV5-1 | CASSPSSYGYTF | TGCGCCAGCAGCCCCTCTTCGTATGGCTACACCTTC
TRBJ1-3 | NA | TRBD1 | TRBV7-9 | CASSLGTGGDLMTGNTIYF | TGTGCCAGCAGCTTGGGGACAGGGGGGGATTTGATGACTGGAAACACCATATATTTT
TRBJ1-5 | NA | NA | TRBV19 | CASSPQAWSNQPQHF | TGTGCCAGTAGTCCCCAGGCCTGGAGCAATCAGCCCCAGCATTTT
TRBJ1-5 | NA | TRBD1 | TRBV6-6 | CASRDREYSNQPQHF | TGTGCCAGCAGGGACAGGGAGTATAGCAATCAGCCCCAGCATTTT
TRBJ2-1 | NA | NA | TRBV6-5 | CASSLGRTEDEQFF | TGTGCCAGCAGTCTGGGACGGACGGAGGATGAGCAGTTCTTC
TRBJ1-2 | NA | NA | TRBV5-4 | CASSLLTGIRGYTF | TGTGCCAGCAGCCTACTCACAGGAATAAGAGGCTACACCTTC
TRBJ1-2 | NA | TRBD1 | TRBV5-1 | CASSSSGQGEVYGYTF | TGCGCCAGCAGCTCCTCAGGACAGGGCGAGGTTTATGGCTACACCTTC
TRBJ1-5 | NA | TRBD1 | TRBV6-1 | CASSEVWDRAGQPQHF | TGTGCCAGCAGTGAAGTATGGGACAGGGCAGGGCAGCCCCAGCATTTT
TRBJ1-1 | NA | NA | TRBV19 | CASKNLFRNTEAFF | TGTGCCAGTAAAAATTTATTTAGGAACACTGAAGCTTTCTTT
TRBJ2-3 | NA | NA | TRBV19 | CASSSPGPGSDTQYF | TGTGCCAGTAGTTCTCCGGGACCCGGCTCAGATACGCAGTATTTT
TRBJ2-7 | NA | TRBD1 | TRBV6-6 | CASQLTGDAYEQYF | TGTGCCAGCCAATTGACAGGGGACGCCTACGAGCAGTACTTC
TRBJ1-2 | once | NA | TRBV18 | CASSPEESPYGYTF | TGTGCCAGCTCACCCGAAGAATCTCCCTATGGCTACACCTTC
TRBJ1-2 | NA | NA | TRBV28 | CASRPPTANYGYTF | TGTGCCAGCAGACCCCCCACGGCTAACTATGGCTACACCTTC
TRBJ2-1 | NA | TRBD1 | TRBV6-5 | CASSYSDRDYNEQFF | TGTGCCAGCAGTTACTCGGACAGGGATTACAATGAGCAGTTCTTC
TRBJ1-1 | NA | NA | TRBV27 | CASSLGVGPEAFF | TGTGCCAGCAGTTTAGGAGTTGGACCTGAAGCTTTCTTT
TRBJ2-7 | NA | NA | TRBV6-6 | CASSYRARVSEQYF | TGTGCCAGCAGTTACCGGGCAAGGGTCAGCGAGCAGTACTTC
TRBJ1-1 | few | TRBD1 | TRBV28 | CASSLGQGSGTEAFF | TGTGCCAGCAGTTTAGGACAGGGTAGCGGCACTGAAGCTTTCTTT
TRBJ1-4 | NA | NA | TRBV6-5 | CASSDRTNEKLFF | TGTGCCAGCAGTGACAGGACTAATGAAAAACTGTTTTTT
TRBJ1-3 | once | TRBD1 | TRBV5-1 | CASRATGGSGNTIYF | TGCGCCAGCAGGGCGACAGGGGGCTCTGGAAACACCATATATTTT
TRBJ1-1 | NA | NA | TRBV11-3 | CASSLQDTEAFF | TGTGCCAGCAGCCTACAGGACACTGAAGCTTTCTTT
TRBJ1-1 | few | NA | TRBV5-1 | CASSPRQVMNTEAFF | TGCGCCAGCAGCCCCCGACAGGTCATGAACACTGAAGCTTTCTTT
TRBJ2-1 | NA | NA | TRBV18 | CASSPWQGYNEQFF | TGTGCCAGCTCACCATGGCAGGGGTACAATGAGCAGTTCTTC
TRBJ1-1 | NA | NA | TRBV6-5 | CASRPPTDTEAFF | TGTGCCAGCAGACCTCCTACCGACACTGAAGCTTTCTTT
TRBJ1-2 | NA | NA | TRBV7-9 | CASSLFEARGYTF | TGTGCCAGCAGCTTATTCGAGGCTCGTGGCTACACCTTC
TRBJ2-7 | NA | TRBD2 | TRBV6-1 | CASRLAGATDEQYF | TGTGCCAGCAGGCTAGCGGGGGCGACTGACGAGCAGTACTTC
TRBJ2-7 | NA | TRBD1 | TRBV5-1 | CASSWNTGQGISEQYF | TGCGCCAGCAGCTGGAATACGGGACAGGGGATAAGCGAGCAGTACTTC
TRBJ2-1 | NA | NA | TRBV7-9 | CASIAGSNEQFF | TGTGCCAGCATTGCAGGTTCAAATGAGCAGTTCTTC
TRBJ2-3 | NA | TRBD2 | TRBV6-1 | CASSGGLAERTDTQYF | TGTGCCAGCAGTGGTGGACTAGCCGAGAGAACAGATACGCAGTATTTT
TRBJ1-1 | NA | TRBD1 | TRBV5-1 | CASSLDRAAEAFF | TGCGCCAGCAGTTTAGACAGGGCCGCTGAAGCTTTCTTT
TRBJ2-3 | NA | TRBD2 | TRBV5-4 | CASSLRLAGMGTDTQYF | TGTGCCAGCAGCTTACGACTAGCGGGGATGGGCACAGATACGCAGTATTTT
TRBJ1-1 | NA | NA | TRBV19 | CASRMGRSNTEAFF | TGTGCCAGTAGGATGGGACGGAGTAACACTGAGGCTTTCTTT
TRBJ2-2 | NA | NA | TRBV7-3 | CASSLLTLVGTGELFF | TGTGCCAGCAGCTTACTAACTCTGGTCGGCACCGGGGAGCTGTTTTTT
TRBJ1-1 | NA | TRBD1 | TRBV27 | CASSPGTGDTEAFF | TGTGCCAGCAGCCCGGGGACAGGGGACACTGAAGCTTTCTTT
TRBJ1-5 | NA | NA | TRBV5-1 | CASSLGQGINQPQHF | TGCGCCAGCAGCTTGGGGCAGGGGATCAATCAGCCCCAGCATTTT
TRBJ1-2 | NA | NA | TRBV6-5 | CASSYSVAGLNGYTF | TGTGCCAGCAGTTACTCGGTGGCAGGATTAAATGGCTACACCTTC
TRBJ2-2 | NA | TRBD1 | TRBV19 | CASSLPRGRTGELFF | TGTGCCAGTAGTCTACCCAGGGGGCGGACCGGGGAGCTGTTTTTT
TRBJ1-1 | NA | NA | TRBV7-9 | CASSPQLNTEAFF | TGTGCCAGCAGCCCACAGTTGAACACTGAAGCTTTCTTT